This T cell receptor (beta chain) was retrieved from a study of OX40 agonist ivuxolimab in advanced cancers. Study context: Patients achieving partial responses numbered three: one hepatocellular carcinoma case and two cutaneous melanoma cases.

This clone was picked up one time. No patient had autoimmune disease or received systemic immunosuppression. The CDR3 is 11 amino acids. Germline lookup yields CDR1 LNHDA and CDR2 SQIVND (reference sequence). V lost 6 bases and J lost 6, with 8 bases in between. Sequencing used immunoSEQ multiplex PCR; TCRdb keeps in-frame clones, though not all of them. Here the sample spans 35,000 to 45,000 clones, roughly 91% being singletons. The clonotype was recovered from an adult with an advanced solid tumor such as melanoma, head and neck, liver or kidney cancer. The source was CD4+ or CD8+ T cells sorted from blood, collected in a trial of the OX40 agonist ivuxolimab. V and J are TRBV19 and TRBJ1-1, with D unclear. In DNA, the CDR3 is TGTGCCAGTAGCGTGGGCTCTGAAGCTTTCTTT. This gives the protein CASSVGSEAFF. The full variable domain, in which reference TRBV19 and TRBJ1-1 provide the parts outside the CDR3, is DGGITQSPKYLFRKEGQNVTLSCEQNLNHDAMYWYRQDPGQGLRLIYYSQIVNDFQKGDIAEGYSVSREKKESFPLTVTSAQKNPTAFYLCASSVGSEAFFGQGTRLTVV.